This TCR beta chain appears in the sequencing data of a study of cytomegalovirus exposure and HLA in healthy donors. Study-level findings and limits: Relative to equally common others, HLA-associated TCR beta chains showed greater clonal expansion in a later analysis. Across HLA loci, a later analysis found differing TCR association rates, with DRB1 most and HLA-C fewest. 150 or so TCR beta chains were listed as cytomegalovirus-associated.

V gave up 3 bases and J gave up 0 bases, with 5 bases separating them. Germline V gives CDR1 SGHAT, CDR2 FQDESV (reference sequence). The CDR3 runs 13 residues. PCR employed 60 Vbeta and 13 Jbeta primers. TCRdb's table, derived via immunoSEQ multiplex PCR, lists solely in-frame clones and lacks some. The sample has 150,000 to 200,000 clones, over 75% seen once. Note on this clone: Antigen unknown.

This sequence originates from a male donor in good health and CMV-seronegative. The chain employs TRBV11-1 and TRBJ1-1, with D unclear. Sequenced: PBMCs. The CDR3 DNA is TGTGCCAGCAGCTTTTATCTGAACACTGAAGCTTTCTTT. It is translated as CASSFYLNTEAFF.